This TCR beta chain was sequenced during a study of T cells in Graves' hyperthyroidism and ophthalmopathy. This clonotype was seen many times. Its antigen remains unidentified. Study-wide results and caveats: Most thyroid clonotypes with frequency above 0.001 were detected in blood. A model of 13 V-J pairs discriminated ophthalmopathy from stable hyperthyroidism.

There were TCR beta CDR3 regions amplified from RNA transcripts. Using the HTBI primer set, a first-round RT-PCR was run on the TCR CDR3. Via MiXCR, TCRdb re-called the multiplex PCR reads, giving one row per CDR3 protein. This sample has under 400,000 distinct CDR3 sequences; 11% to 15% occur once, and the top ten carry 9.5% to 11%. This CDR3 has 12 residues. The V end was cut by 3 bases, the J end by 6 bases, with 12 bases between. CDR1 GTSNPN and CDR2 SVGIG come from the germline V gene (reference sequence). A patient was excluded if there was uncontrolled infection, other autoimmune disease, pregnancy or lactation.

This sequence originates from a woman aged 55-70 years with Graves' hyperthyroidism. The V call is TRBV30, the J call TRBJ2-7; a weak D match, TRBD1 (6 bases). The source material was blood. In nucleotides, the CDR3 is TGTGCCTGGAGCCACGGGACACTCGAGCAGTACTTC. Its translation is CAWSHGTLEQYF.